These T cell receptor beta chains were read from a single sample in a study of shared clonotypes between healthy human individuals. The data were produced by immunoSEQ multiplex PCR, yet TCRdb's version contains in-frame clones alone and is incomplete. The table has about 2.4 million clones, under 95% seen once; the top ten hold 0.36%. Input material: naive CD4+ T cells from PBMCs. These receptor sequences come from a man aged 18 to 35 in good health. Some clones in this sample may be carry-over from other donors' samples. CDR3s leave out the opening cysteine and the closing phenylalanine or tryptophan. The order of the fields is V gene, J gene, CDR3 protein.

TRBV29-1	TRBJ1-4	SVRGQDEKLF
TRBV11-2	TRBJ1-1	ASSLGQTGGTEAF
TRBV28	TRBJ1-2	ASSWSTGIAGYT
TRBV5-4	TRBJ2-5	ASSLKLAGGETQY
TRBV5-6	TRBJ2-3	ASSLGLAGGADTQY
TRBV5-1	TRBJ1-3	ASSLVGGNTIY
TRBV5-1	TRBJ1-6	ASSFGPRTGENSPLH
TRBV9	TRBJ2-2	ASSVLAGANTGELF
TRBV28	TRBJ2-1	AHRGSGANSYNEQF
TRBV6-5	TRBJ1-1	ASSRTANTEAF
TRBV5-1	TRBJ2-7	ASSLQAGRVESEQY
TRBV18	TRBJ2-7	ASSPRDRAREQY
TRBV7-2	TRBJ2-3	ASIRGGKQTDTQY
TRBV4-1	TRBJ1-4	ASTLWGGRTNEKLF
TRBV19	TRBJ1-2	ASSIPLVGSAVWGYT
TRBV19	TRBJ2-1	ASSSLGTSGSIAPIPYNEQF
TRBV6-5	TRBJ2-7	ASSYGQGFSYEQY